This TCR beta chain derives from a study of T-cell memory formation after mild COVID-19. At the level of the study: The study found TCR clusters largely donor specific. General study findings and limits: Among contracting clones, CD4+ were mainly CM/EM and CD8+ enriched in EMRA. Memory cells collected pre-infection included some clones that later responded, suggesting cross-reactive memory joined.

Of note for this clonotype: The antigen is undetermined.

CDR1 is KGHSH, CDR2 LQKENI, per germline. The CDR3 covers 15 residues. J was trimmed by 5 bases and V by 5 bases; bases with no gene match: 7. With constant-segment primers, 5'RACE yielded cDNA libraries of TCR alpha and TCR beta that carried sample barcodes and UMIs. TCRdb processed the 5' RACE reads anew with MiXCR; each CDR3 protein has one entry. In the table there are roughly 180,000 distinct CDR3 sequences, around 18% of which are singletons. The chain combines TRBV18 with TRBJ2-5; 11 positions match TRBD1. The sequencing input was PBMCs or a T cell subset sorted from them (not recorded which). The sequence derives from a man aged 18 to 29 who had mild COVID-19 (a few samples of this study predate the infection). Cell type and time point are not known. The CDR3 bases are TGTGCCAGCTCATCCGGACAGGGGGCGCGGGAGACCCAGTACTTC. As protein: CASSSGQGARETQYF. The whole variable domain, filled in from reference TRBV18 and TRBJ2-5, reads NAGVMQNPRHLVRRRGQEARLRCSPMKGHSHVYWYRQLPEEGLKFMVYLQKENIIDESGMPKERFSAEFPKEGPSILRIQQVVRGDSAAYFCASSSGQGARETQYFGPGTRLLVL.